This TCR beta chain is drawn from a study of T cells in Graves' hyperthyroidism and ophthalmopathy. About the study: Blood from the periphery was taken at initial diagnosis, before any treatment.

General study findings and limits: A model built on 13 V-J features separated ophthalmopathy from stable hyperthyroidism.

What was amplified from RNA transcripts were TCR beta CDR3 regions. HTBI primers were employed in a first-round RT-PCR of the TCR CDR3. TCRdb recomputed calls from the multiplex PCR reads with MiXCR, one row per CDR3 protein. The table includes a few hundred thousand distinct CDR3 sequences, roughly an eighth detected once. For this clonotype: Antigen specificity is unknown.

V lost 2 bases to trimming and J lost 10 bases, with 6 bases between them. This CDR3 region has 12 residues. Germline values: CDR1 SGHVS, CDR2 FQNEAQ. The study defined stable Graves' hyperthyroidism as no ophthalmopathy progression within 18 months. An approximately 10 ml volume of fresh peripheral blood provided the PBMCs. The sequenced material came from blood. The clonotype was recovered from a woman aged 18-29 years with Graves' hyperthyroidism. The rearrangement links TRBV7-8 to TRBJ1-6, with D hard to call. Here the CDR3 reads CASSLYGSPLHF. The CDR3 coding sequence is TGTGCCAGCAGCTTATATGGGTCACCCCTCCACTTT.